This is a list of T cell receptor beta chains from one sample in a study of cytomegalovirus exposure and HLA in healthy donors. Generated by immunoSEQ multiplex PCR, the TCRdb table keeps only in-frame clones and is missing some. The sample consists of over 130,000 clones, 70% to 85% of them appearing once. The specimen was PBMCs. The origin of the receptors is a man younger than 40 in good health and CMV-seropositive. Both conserved end residues are part of each CDR3. The D gene is left open where the match is weak. The size entry is marked missing in some rows and otherwise reads once, few, many or a size class.

D: TRBD2
V: TRBV19
J: TRBJ2-2
size: NA
DNA: TGTGCCGTCAAGACTAGCGGGGGTACGAACACCGGGGAGCTGTTTTTT
CDR3: CAVKTSGGTNTGELFF

D: TRBD2
V: TRBV11-3
J: TRBJ2-5
size: once
DNA: TGTGCCAGCAGCCGGACGGGAGGGAAAGAGACCCAGTACTTC
CDR3: CASSRTGGKETQYF

D: TRBD1
V: TRBV30
J: TRBJ1-2
size: NA
DNA: TGTGCCTGGACAGTCACAGGGGCCTCCAGAGGGGGCTACACCTTC
CDR3: CAWTVTGASRGGYTF

D: NA
V: TRBV6-5
J: TRBJ1-5
size: NA
DNA: TGTGCCAGCAGTCCTGACAGTAGCAATCAGCCCCAGCATTTT
CDR3: CASSPDSSNQPQHF

D: TRBD2
V: TRBV4-2
J: TRBJ2-1
size: once
DNA: TGTGCCAGCAGCCGAGGGACTAGCGGGTACAATGAGCAGTTCTTC
CDR3: CASSRGTSGYNEQFF

D: NA
V: TRBV13
J: TRBJ1-4
size: few
DNA: TGTGCCAGCAGCTTAAGCGCCACGGATCATGAAAAACTGTTTTTT
CDR3: CASSLSATDHEKLFF

D: TRBD1
V: TRBV4-1
J: TRBJ1-1
size: NA
DNA: TGCGCCAGCAGCCAAGAACGGGACAGGGGTCGCCCTGAAGCTTTCTTT
CDR3: CASSQERDRGRPEAFF

D: TRBD2
V: TRBV27
J: TRBJ2-5
size: NA
DNA: TGTGCCAGCAGTCCTGGACTAGCGGGGGAGGAGACCCAGTACTTC
CDR3: CASSPGLAGEETQYF

D: NA
V: TRBV28
J: TRBJ1-2
size: NA
DNA: TGTGCCAGCAGTTCCCCGGACAGCTCTAACTATGGCTACACCTTC
CDR3: CASSSPDSSNYGYTF

D: NA
V: TRBV5-1
J: TRBJ2-7
size: NA
DNA: TGCGCCAGCAGCTTGTCCCACCAAACTACCTACGAGCAGTACTTC
CDR3: CASSLSHQTTYEQYF

D: TRBD1
V: TRBV6-1
J: TRBJ2-3
size: NA
DNA: TGTGCCAGCAGTGCCCGGACAGGGGGGATGGGGGATACGCAGTATTTT
CDR3: CASSARTGGMGDTQYF

D: NA
V: TRBV27
J: TRBJ2-7
size: NA
DNA: TGTGCCAGCAGTTTAAAGAGCTCCTACGAGCAGTACTTC
CDR3: CASSLKSSYEQYF

D: TRBD1
V: TRBV5-1
J: TRBJ2-7
size: NA
DNA: TGCGCCAGCAAATCTATCGGACAGGGGATTTCCTACGAGCAGTACTTC
CDR3: CASKSIGQGISYEQYF

D: TRBD1
V: TRBV2
J: TRBJ1-5
size: few
DNA: TGTGCCAGCAGTGTGGGACAGGGTGTTTTTCCCCAGCATTTT
CDR3: CASSVGQGVFPQHF

D: TRBD2
V: TRBV6-6
J: TRBJ2-1
size: NA
DNA: TGTGCCACAGAGTCGGGGGGATACAATGAGCAGTTCTTC
CDR3: CATESGGYNEQFF

D: TRBD1
V: TRBV5-4
J: TRBJ1-3
size: NA
DNA: TGTGCCAGCAGCTTGGACAGGGGGAGGGGGTCTGGAAACACCATATATTTT
CDR3: CASSLDRGRGSGNTIYF

D: NA
V: TRBV6-5
J: TRBJ2-7
size: NA
DNA: TGTGCCAGCAGCCGTGGGGGCGGGAGTGGAGAAGAGCAGTACTTC
CDR3: CASSRGGGSGEEQYF

D: TRBD1
V: TRBV6-6
J: TRBJ1-1
size: NA
DNA: TGTGCCAGCAGCCGGGACAGGTGGACTGAAGCTTTCTTT
CDR3: CASSRDRWTEAFF

D: TRBD1
V: TRBV28
J: TRBJ1-4
size: NA
DNA: TGTGCCAGCAGTCGGGACAGATCTAATGAAAAACTGTTTTTT
CDR3: CASSRDRSNEKLFF

D: NA
V: TRBV6-5
J: TRBJ2-7
size: few
DNA: TGTGCCAGCAGTTACGAGGGCCCCGACTCCTACGAGCAGTACTTC
CDR3: CASSYEGPDSYEQYF

D: TRBD2
V: TRBV7-9
J: TRBJ2-5
size: NA
DNA: TGTGCCAGCAGCTTAGAATTCGGGCGGGGGGAAGAGACCCAGTACTTC
CDR3: CASSLEFGRGEETQYF

D: TRBD2
V: TRBV19
J: TRBJ2-1
size: once
DNA: TGTGCCAGTAGTACTAGCGGACCTAAGCAGTTCTTC
CDR3: CASSTSGPKQFF

D: TRBD1
V: TRBV28
J: TRBJ2-5
size: NA
DNA: TGTGCCAGCCACAGGGGGCAAGAGACCCAGTACTTC
CDR3: CASHRGQETQYF

D: TRBD2
V: TRBV5-1
J: TRBJ2-3
size: NA
DNA: TGCGCCAGCAGCTTGGAGAGCGGGGGGCCTGGAGATACGCAGTATTTT
CDR3: CASSLESGGPGDTQYF

D: NA
V: TRBV5-8
J: TRBJ1-2
size: NA
DNA: TGTGCCAGCAGCTTACAGGGTGATAGCTACACCTTC
CDR3: CASSLQGDSYTF

D: NA
V: TRBV27
J: TRBJ2-3
size: NA
DNA: TGTGCCAGCAGTTTACTCAGAAGCACAGATACGCAGTATTTT
CDR3: CASSLLRSTDTQYF

D: NA
V: TRBV9
J: TRBJ1-3
size: NA
DNA: TGTGCCAGCAGCGTAGTGGGTTCGGGTGGAAACACCATATATTTT
CDR3: CASSVVGSGGNTIYF

D: TRBD2
V: TRBV4-1
J: TRBJ2-1
size: once
DNA: TGCGCCAGCAGCCACCCCAGCGGGGGGTATGAGCAGTTCTTC
CDR3: CASSHPSGGYEQFF

D: TRBD1
V: TRBV7-8
J: TRBJ1-4
size: NA
DNA: TGTGCCAGCAGCTTAATTTCGACAGGGCCCGTTAATGAAAAACTGTTTTTT
CDR3: CASSLISTGPVNEKLFF

D: TRBD1
V: TRBV5-1
J: TRBJ2-1
size: once
DNA: TGCGCCAGCAGCGAGGGACAGTACAATGAGCAGTTCTTC
CDR3: CASSEGQYNEQFF

D: NA
V: TRBV28
J: TRBJ2-5
size: NA
DNA: TGTGCCAGCAGTTCCCCGCCTCCTAGCGTCGAAGAGACCCAGTACTTC
CDR3: CASSSPPPSVEETQYF

D: NA
V: TRBV28
J: TRBJ1-4
size: NA
DNA: TGTGCCAGCAGTGTAGGGAGTCGGGAAAAACTGTTTTTT
CDR3: CASSVGSREKLFF

D: NA
V: TRBV5-1
J: TRBJ2-1
size: NA
DNA: TGCGCCAGCAGCTCGGACACGGACAATGAGCAGTTCTTC
CDR3: CASSSDTDNEQFF

D: NA
V: TRBV4-1
J: TRBJ2-7
size: NA
DNA: TGCGCCAGCAGCCAAGTGGCGGTAGAGTACGAGCAGTACTTC
CDR3: CASSQVAVEYEQYF

D: NA
V: TRBV18
J: TRBJ2-2
size: NA
DNA: TGTGCCAGCTCACCACGTGGACAGATCACCGGGGAGCTGTTTTTT
CDR3: CASSPRGQITGELFF

D: NA
V: TRBV4-2
J: TRBJ2-7
size: NA
DNA: TGTGCCAGCAGCCTTAAGCCAATCGGCGGCGGTCCCGCCTACGAGCAGTACTTC
CDR3: CASSLKPIGGGPAYEQYF

D: TRBD1
V: TRBV28
J: TRBJ1-5
size: NA
DNA: TGTGCCAGCAGCGGCATAAGGGCAGGGGGCGTTCAGCCCCAGCATTTT
CDR3: CASSGIRAGGVQPQHF

D: NA
V: TRBV5-1
J: TRBJ1-3
size: few
DNA: TGCGCCAGCAGCCGTGCCGCAGGCGGAAACACCATATATTTT
CDR3: CASSRAAGGNTIYF

D: NA
V: TRBV30
J: TRBJ2-1
size: NA
DNA: TGTGCCTGGAGTGCCCAATCCTACGGCTACAATGAGCAGTTCTTC
CDR3: CAWSAQSYGYNEQFF

D: NA
V: TRBV1
J: TRBJ1-1
size: few
DNA: TGCACCAGCAGCCAAGACCAGGATAGGAACACTGAAGCTTTCTTT
CDR3: CTSSQDQDRNTEAFF

D: TRBD1
V: TRBV5-5
J: TRBJ1-1
size: NA
DNA: TGTGCCAGCAGCCCCGGGACAGGGCCGACTGAAGCTTTCTTT
CDR3: CASSPGTGPTEAFF

D: TRBD1
V: TRBV18
J: TRBJ2-7
size: few
DNA: TGTGCCAGCTCACGCCCGGGACAGGTATACGAGCAGTACTTC
CDR3: CASSRPGQVYEQYF

D: NA
V: TRBV5-3
J: TRBJ1-2
size: few
DNA: TGTGCCAGAAGCTTGGACAGACCCAACTATGGCTACACCTTC
CDR3: CARSLDRPNYGYTF

D: TRBD2
V: TRBV7-7
J: TRBJ2-1
size: NA
DNA: TGTGCCAGCAGCTTAGGACTAGCGGGGTACAATGAGCAGTTCTTC
CDR3: CASSLGLAGYNEQFF

D: TRBD1
V: TRBV4-1
J: TRBJ1-4
size: once
DNA: TGCGCCAGCAGCCAAGGGTTACAGGGGGCCGCTTATAATGAAAAACTGTTTTTT
CDR3: CASSQGLQGAAYNEKLFF

D: NA
V: TRBV30
J: TRBJ1-1
size: few
DNA: TGTGCCTGGAGGGACTTTACTGAAGCTTTCTTT
CDR3: CAWRDFTEAFF

D: TRBD2
V: TRBV28
J: TRBJ2-3
size: NA
DNA: TGTGCCAGCAGCCTCGCGACTAGCGGGAGTAGAGATACGCAGTATTTT
CDR3: CASSLATSGSRDTQYF

D: TRBD2
V: TRBV7-8
J: TRBJ2-3
size: NA
DNA: TGTGCCAGCAGCCTACCCCCTACTAGCGGGGGGGCCCGTACGCAGTATTTT
CDR3: CASSLPPTSGGARTQYF

D: NA
V: TRBV2
J: TRBJ2-7
size: NA
DNA: TGTGCCAGCGTTGGGGGGAGAAGTTACGAGCAGTACTTC
CDR3: CASVGGRSYEQYF

D: NA
V: TRBV28
J: TRBJ1-1
size: NA
DNA: TGTGCCAGCAGGGCTCAAGGAGGGGCCTGGACTGAAGCTTTCTTT
CDR3: CASRAQGGAWTEAFF

D: TRBD2
V: TRBV7-2
J: TRBJ2-5
size: NA
DNA: TGTGCCAGCAGCTTAGAGGGGTCCGGGGGGGCAGGGGAGACCCAGTACTTC
CDR3: CASSLEGSGGAGETQYF

D: TRBD1
V: TRBV23-1
J: TRBJ2-6
size: NA
DNA: TGCGCCAGCAGTCAATCGAAGGACAGGGTACCCTCTGGGGCCAACGTCCTGACTTTC
CDR3: CASSQSKDRVPSGANVLTF

D: TRBD2
V: TRBV4-1
J: TRBJ2-1
size: NA
DNA: TGCGCCAGCAGCCAGGCAGGACTAGCGGGGGGGCGCAATGAGCAGTTCTTC
CDR3: CASSQAGLAGGRNEQFF